The 17 T cell receptor beta chains given below trace back to one sample, sequenced in a study of T-cell reconstitution after alpha-beta-depleted transplantation in children. Using unique molecular identifiers, the investigators prepared the TCRbeta library. TCRdb reanalysed the PCR reads using MiXCR and keeps one entry per CDR3 protein. The sample consists of 330,000 or so distinct CDR3 sequences, approximately 10% of them appearing once. The source was PBMCs from the stem cell graft donor, collected from the stem cell graft. Every receptor here comes from a human donor who donated a stem cell graft to a child with acute lymphoblastic leukemia.

This clonotype was found many times. The J gene is TRBJ2-1, the V gene TRBV2; D is unclear. Germline V gene data show CDR1 as SNHLY and CDR2 as FYNNEI. V lost 7 bases and J lost 6, with 7 bases in between. The CDR3 is 11 residues long. CDR3 amino acids: CASTKINEQFF. The CDR3 bases are TGTGCCAGCACTAAAATCAATGAGCAGTTCTTC.

CDR3 in DNA: TGTGCCAGCAGTTTTTCCCCGGGACAGGGGGACTACGAGCAGTACTTC. As protein: CASSFSPGQGDYEQYF. This chain connects TRBV28 to TRBJ2-7; 11 nucleotides match TRBD1. V lost 3 bases to trimming and J lost 3 bases; unmatched junction nucleotides: 7. CDR3 length: 16 amino acids. CDR1 is MDHEN and CDR2 is SYDVKM in the germline V gene.

This clonotype was seen at least ten times. This chain connects TRBV20-1 to TRBJ1-1; D gene unclear. The V gene lost 3 bases and the J gene lost 3 bases, with 8 bases spanning the gap. CDR1 and CDR2 from the germline V gene are DFQATT and SNEGSKA (reference sequence). The CDR3 is 12 residues long. CDR3 nucleotide sequence: TGCAGTGCTAGCCCGGAGTACACTGAAGCTTTCTTT. Its translation is CSASPEYTEAFF.

The chain carries TRBV4-1 and TRBJ2-7, with 13 nucleotides matching TRBD2. The CDR3 is 20 residues long. Germline loops: CDR1 MGHRA, CDR2 YSYEKL. The J segment lost 0 bases and the V segment lost 3 bases, leaving 14 bases of the junction unmatched. The CDR3 nucleotides are TGCGCCAGCAGCCACGACCTAGGACTAGCGGGAGCCTTGTTCTCCTACGAGCAGTACTTC. The encoded protein is CASSHDLGLAGALFSYEQYF.

To note about this clonotype: A much larger clone differs from this one at a single base, so this may be a read error. The J gene is TRBJ2-1, the V gene TRBV3-1, with D hard to call. CDR3 size: 15 residues. CDR1 and CDR2 from the germline V gene are LGHDT and YNNKEL (reference sequence). CDR3 DNA sequence: TGTGCCAGCACCCAAGGCGGTCAGTCCTACAATGAGCAGTTCTTC. Its protein is CASTQGGQSYNEQFF.

Only a few counts were recorded for this clonotype. The chain carries TRBV28 and TRBJ1-2; D is uncertain. CDR1 MDHEN and CDR2 SYDVKM come from the germline V gene. Trimming cost V 5 bases and J 4 bases, with 14 bases left between them. The CDR3 totals 14 residues. The CDR3 spells CASSPKRVVYGYTF. The CDR3 DNA follows: TGTGCCAGCAGTCCTAAACGAGTGGTCTATGGCTACACCTTC.

The chain couples TRBV20-1 to TRBJ2-1, with D possibly being TRBD2 (5 bases). The CDR3 loop spans 12 amino acids. Trimming cost V 7 bases and J 4 bases, with 11 bases left between them. Per the germline V gene, CDR1 is DFQATT and CDR2 is SNEGSKA (reference sequence). The CDR3 is CSGALAYNEQFF. The DNA of the CDR3 is TGCAGTGGCGCTCTAGCTTACAATGAGCAGTTCTTC.

The sample holds one count of this clonotype. The V call is TRBV7-2, the J call TRBJ1-2; possibly TRBD1 for D (5 bases). Trimming shortened V by 4 bases and J by 4 bases, and 22 bases separated the two germline ends. Germline V gene data show CDR1 as SGHTA and CDR2 as FQGNSA. This CDR3 comprises 17 residues. The CDR3 sequence is CASSSRGTERVTYGYTF. CDR3 bases: TGTGCCAGCAGCTCCCGCGGGACGGAAAGGGTCACCTATGGCTACACCTTC. The full variable domain, with the rest looked up from reference TRBV7-2 and TRBJ1-2, is GAGVSQSPSNKVTEKGKDVELRCDPISGHTALYWYRQSLGQGLEFLIYFQGNSAPDKSGLPSDRFSAERTGGSVSTLTIQRTQQEDSAVYLCASSSRGTERVTYGYTFGSGTRLTVV.

This clonotype was detected a few times. The rearrangement joins TRBV12-3 or TRBV12-4 to TRBJ2-3; tentative D call: TRBD2 (7 bases). Between the trimmed V and J ends, which lost 3 bases and 1 base, there was a span of 17 bases. This CDR3 is built from 17 residues. CDR3 sequence reads: CASSFGGLVEGTDTQYF. DNA of the CDR3: TGTGCCAGCAGTTTCGGGGGGCTAGTAGAAGGCACAGATACGCAGTATTTT.

The sample holds a few counts of this clonotype. The rearrangement joins TRBV20-1 to TRBJ2-1; D is uncertain. Deletions cut 4 bases from V and 5 bases from J, with 15 bases between. Germline-derived CDR1 and CDR2 are DFQATT and SNEGSKA (reference sequence). CDR3 length: 14 amino acids. CDR3 residues: CSATMTARHNEQFF. The DNA of the CDR3 is TGCAGTGCTACCATGACTGCGAGACACAATGAGCAGTTCTTC.

This clonotype was counted ten times or more. The chain recombines TRBV5-1 with TRBJ2-1, with 8 positions matching TRBD2. Germline lookup yields CDR1 SGHRS and CDR2 YFSETQ. The ends lost 4 bases at V and 5 bases at J; junction bases unmatched: 2. CDR3 length: 13 residues. Here the CDR3 DNA reads TGCGCCAGCAGCCTGGGACTAGACAATGAGCAGTTCTTC. Translated: CASSLGLDNEQFF.

In this sample, this clonotype turned up many times. The rearrangement joins TRBV7-6 to TRBJ1-2; TRBD1 agrees at 7 bases. The V segment lost 5 bases and the J segment 7 bases; nucleotides outside the gene matches: 7. Germline V gene lookup returns CDR1 SGHVS and CDR2 FNYEAQ. The length of the CDR3 is 13 residues. The CDR3 DNA is TGTGCCAGCAGCGCCGACAGGGTGGCTGGCTACACCTTC. Its protein is CASSADRVAGYTF.

This clonotype was detected ten times or more. The chain has TRBV4-1 and TRBJ2-5; 7 bases map to TRBD1. Germline CDR1 is MGHRA and CDR2 is YSYEKL. This CDR3 spans 13 amino acids. The trim removed 6 bases at V and 3 bases at J, leaving 4 bases unmatched. The chain's CDR3 is CASRGTAEETQYF. CDR3 nucleotide sequence: TGCGCCAGCAGGGGGACAGCTGAAGAGACCCAGTACTTC.

V usage is TRBV5-1 and J usage is TRBJ2-1, with 10 bases aligning to TRBD2. CDR3 length equals 16 residues. The germline CDR1 and CDR2 sequences are SGHRS and YFSETQ. J gave up 0 bases and V 4 bases, and 4 bases lay outside the gene matches. CDR3 sequence: CASSPASGSSYNEQFF. Written as DNA, the CDR3 is TGCGCCAGCAGCCCCGCTAGCGGGAGCTCCTACAATGAGCAGTTCTTC.

Many counts were recorded for this clonotype. The rearrangement uses TRBV20-1 and TRBJ2-7; a possible D gene is TRBD1 (5 bases). In germline, CDR1 is DFQATT, CDR2 SNEGSKA (reference sequence). The CDR3 totals 12 residues. Trimming pared 7 bases from V and 2 bases from J, leaving 12 bases between. The CDR3 DNA sequence: TGCAGTGTAAGAACAGGCCCCTACGAGCAGTACTTC. Translated: CSVRTGPYEQYF.

There are a few counts of this clonotype. This sequence joins TRBV28 and TRBJ2-3, with 10 bases lining up with TRBD2. Trimming took 8 bases from V and 2 from J; bases not matched to a gene: 4. The CDR3 covers 14 residues. The germline V gene encodes CDR1 MDHEN and CDR2 SYDVKM. CDR3 amino acids: CASRGLAATDTQYF. DNA of the CDR3: TGTGCCAGCCGAGGACTAGCGGCCACAGATACGCAGTATTTT.

The chain uses TRBV20-1 and TRBJ1-1; maybe TRBD1 (5 bases). The CDR3 consists of 12 residues. The germline V gene has CDR1 DFQATT and CDR2 SNEGSKA (reference sequence). The V end was cut by 0 bases, the J end by 4 bases, with 6 bases between. The CDR3 here is CSAREGGTEAFF. The CDR3 region has the DNA TGCAGTGCTAGAGAGGGGGGCACTGAAGCTTTCTTT.